Listed below are T cell receptor beta chains from one sample, sequenced in a study of blood T cell repertoires in COVID-19. The repertoire was sequenced with immunoSEQ multiplex PCR; TCRdb's copy has only in-frame clones and lacks some. This sample has over 200,000 clones; roughly 84% occur once, and the top ten carry 1.9%. The source material was peripheral blood. These receptors were obtained from a man aged 35 to 55 with active or convalescent COVID-19. Both conserved end residues are part of each CDR3.

TRBV28,15,TRBJ2-2,CASSLRPGAAGELFF
TRBV4-1,17,TRBJ2-5,CASSQVASGGAGETQYF
TRBV10-1,16,TRBJ2-2,CASSDRDRESTGELFF
TRBV7-8,15,TRBJ1-6,CASSLSRVHASPLHF
TRBV16,14,TRBJ1-1,CASSQFSAGTEAFF
TRBV5-4,15,TRBJ1-5,CASSVRGGSNQPQHF
TRBV6-4,16,TRBJ1-2,CASTPGQGAINYGYTF
TRBV19,13,TRBJ1-2,CASSAPGGAGYTF
TRBV28,14,TRBJ1-1,CASRLGHLNTEAFF
TRBV5-1,14,TRBJ2-7,CASSSQGGSYEQYF
TRBV11-2,16,TRBJ1-2,CASSLDRGQTNYGYTF
TRBV7-9,13,TRBJ2-1,CASSRQGGPEQFF
TRBV24-1,19,TRBJ1-4,CATSDSRGWSVLSNEKLFF
TRBV28,16,TRBJ1-3,CASSFIPWQAGNTIYF
TRBV5-6,16,TRBJ1-5,CASSLGGRGGNQPQHF
TRBV28,11,TRBJ1-2,CASRTHGGYTF
TRBV25-1,15,TRBJ2-7,CASSEETLGGYEQYF
TRBV2,11,TRBJ1-1,CASSRHYEAFF
TRBV9,15,TRBJ2-1,CASSVTSLKGHEQFF
TRBV5-1,15,TRBJ2-5,CASSQPGGYSETQYF
TRBV2,14,TRBJ1-5,CASSPTGVNQPQHF
TRBV28,15,TRBJ1-4,CASSSPGTAHEKLFF
TRBV6-7,16,TRBJ1-4,CASSRVGGATNEKLFF
TRBV5-1,17,TRBJ2-2,CASSDLLAGEYTGELFF
TRBV6-5,14,TRBJ1-5,CASSERRNNQPQHF
TRBV6-5,11,TRBJ2-2,CASGMTGELFF
TRBV6-2/TRBV6-3,14,TRBJ2-1,CASSYATDYNEQFF
TRBV27,15,TRBJ2-2,CASKEGGPQTGELFF
TRBV28,12,TRBJ1-1,CASSTPSVATFF
TRBV27,15,TRBJ2-1,CASSSIDRAQGEQFF
TRBV28,11,TRBJ1-2,CASSYNYGYTF
TRBV5-8,17,TRBJ2-3,CASSLGGFRGFTDTQYF
TRBV11-2,19,TRBJ2-3,CASSFPREGTVASPDTQYF
TRBV7-3,16,TRBJ2-5,CASSLDRGGPEETQYF
TRBV7-2,12,TRBJ2-1,CASGEGYNEQFF
TRBV19,14,TRBJ1-1,CASSIGAGVAEAFF
TRBV9,16,TRBJ2-2,CASSDDRGRSTGELFF
TRBV30,16,TRBJ2-7,CAWSLAPQGTPYEQYF
TRBV27,16,TRBJ2-2,CASTPYSRANTGELFF
TRBV28,18,TRBJ2-1,CASSSHRGKRGERNEQFF
TRBV28,16,TRBJ2-7,CASSHARGKSSYEQYF
TRBV10-2,14,TRBJ2-5,CASSGGGRAETQYF